Presented here are 19 T cell receptor beta chains from one specimen sequenced in a study of shared clonotypes between healthy human individuals. Only in-frame clones appear in the TCRdb table, and some are missing; sequencing was by immunoSEQ multiplex PCR. This table has approximately 320,000 clones, roughly 91% appearing once. Sequenced: memory CD8+ T cells sorted from blood. Described subset: CD45RO+ cells pooled with CCR7-negative TemRA cells. The source of these receptors is a man between 18 and 35 years old in good health.

The J gene is TRBJ2-1, the V gene TRBV10-2, with a possible D match to TRBD1 (5 bases). V was clipped by 3 bases and J by 8 bases, with 5 bases between them. The CDR3 extends over 11 amino acids. The germline gives CDR1 WSHSY, CDR2 SAAADI. The CDR3 sequence: CASSEGDEQFF. Written as DNA, the CDR3 is TGCGCCAGCAGTGAAGGGGATGAGCAGTTCTTC.

V and J are TRBV11-2 and TRBJ1-1; no definite D call. Germline V gene lookup returns CDR1 SGHAT and CDR2 FQNNGV. The length of the CDR3 is 13 residues. V was trimmed by 4 bases and J by 0 bases, leaving 6 bases between them. The CDR3 DNA sequence: TGTGCCAGCAGCTCCGTCATGAACACTGAAGCTTTCTTT. It yields the protein CASSSVMNTEAFF.

The gene calls are TRBV5-1 and TRBJ2-7, with D perhaps given as TRBD1 or TRBD2 (5 bases each). Trimming stripped 1 base from V and 5 bases from J, with 19 bases between. CDR3 length: 16 residues. CDR1 and CDR2 (germline): SGHRS, YFSETQ. CDR3 amino acids: CASSLLVGPGLNEQYF. The CDR3 nucleotides are TGCGCCAGCAGCTTGTTAGTGGGACCAGGATTGAACGAGCAGTACTTC. Variable domain in full (rest from reference TRBV5-1 and TRBJ2-7): KAGVTQTPRYLIKTRGQQVTLSCSPISGHRSVSWYQQTPGQGLQFLFEYFSETQRNKGNFPGRFSGRQFSNSRSEMNVSTLELGDSALYLCASSLLVGPGLNEQYFGPGTRLTVT.

This clone has a handful of counts. The chain links TRBV27 to TRBJ2-3; possibly TRBD1 for D (5 bases). Trimming stripped 10 bases from V and 2 bases from J, with 16 bases between. This CDR3 has 14 amino acids. Germline CDR1 reads MNHEY; CDR2 reads SMNVEV (reference sequence). In DNA form, the CDR3 reads TGTGCCACTCAGACAGATTCTTTCACAGATACGCAGTATTTT. Translation gives CATQTDSFTDTQYF.

The chain carries TRBV6-4 and TRBJ1-1; TRBD1 matches 7 bases. The CDR3 has 14 residues. Germline V gene sequence: CDR1 MRHNA, CDR2 SNTAGT. V shed 3 bases, J shed 5 bases, and the junction held 6 bases outside the gene matches. The CDR3: CASSERAQGTEAFF. The CDR3 coding sequence is TGTGCCAGCAGTGAGCGTGCACAGGGGACTGAAGCTTTCTTT.

J is TRBJ2-7 and V is TRBV5-1; possible D gene TRBD2, 5 bases. The germline gives CDR1 SGHRS, CDR2 YFSETQ. CDR3 length: 13 amino acids. V was trimmed by 2 bases and J by 3 bases, leaving 9 bases between them. The CDR3 nucleotides read TGCGCCAGCAGCTTTGACGGGATCTACGAGCAGTACTTC. This translates into CASSFDGIYEQYF.

The CDR3 loop is CASSEEAGKGTDTQYF. DNA of the CDR3: TGTGCCAGCAGTGAAGAGGCAGGGAAAGGCACAGATACGCAGTATTTT. The J gene is TRBJ2-3, the V gene TRBV6-1, with D possibly matching TRBD1 (5 bases). Germline CDR1 MNHNS, CDR2 SASEGT. V lost 1 base to trimming and J lost 1 base, with 12 bases between them. The CDR3 consists of 16 residues.

This chain links TRBV27 with TRBJ2-3; D unclear. The germline V gene has CDR1 MNHEY and CDR2 SMNVEV (reference sequence). This CDR3 region has 16 residues. The ends were cut back, 4 bases at V and 1 base at J, with 15 bases in the middle. This chain's CDR3 is CASSSRTGTRTDTQYF. The DNA of the CDR3 is TGTGCCAGCAGTTCCAGGACGGGTACTCGCACAGATACGCAGTATTTT.

The V gene is TRBV9, the J gene TRBJ1-4, with D tentatively TRBD1 (6 bases). Between the trimmed V and J ends, which lost 4 bases and 0 bases, there was a span of 10 bases. Germline-derived CDR1 and CDR2 are SGDLS and YYNGEE. The CDR3 runs 15 residues. CDR3 sequence (DNA): TGTGCCAGCAGCCCAGGACAGACAACTAATGAAAAACTGTTTTTT. Its protein is CASSPGQTTNEKLFF.

V is TRBV4-1 and J is TRBJ2-7; maybe TRBD1 (5 bases). Trimming shortened V by 0 bases and J by 3 bases, and 9 bases separated the two germline ends. Germline-derived CDR1 and CDR2 are MGHRA and YSYEKL. CDR3 length: 14 amino acids. In nucleotides, the CDR3 is TGCGCCAGCAGCCAAGATGGGGCACGCTACGAGCAGTACTTC. Translating gives CASSQDGARYEQYF.

This clone was found a few times. Other DNA sequences in the same sample also yield this CDR3. The CDR3 coding sequence is TGCGCCAGCAGCTTCCGCCTAGGAAATGAGCAGTTCTTC. Its protein product is CASSFRLGNEQFF. V usage is TRBV5-1 and J usage is TRBJ2-1, with D unresolved. CDR3 length: 13 residues. V shed 2 bases and J shed 7 bases, with 10 bases lying between them. Looked up from germline, CDR1 is SGHRS and CDR2 is YFSETQ. The entire variable domain, with the rest obtained from reference TRBV5-1 and TRBJ2-1, is as follows: KAGVTQTPRYLIKTRGQQVTLSCSPISGHRSVSWYQQTPGQGLQFLFEYFSETQRNKGNFPGRFSGRQFSNSRSEMNVSTLELGDSALYLCASSFRLGNEQFFGPGTRLTVL.

V is TRBV5-1 and J is TRBJ2-3; the match to TRBD1 covers 8 bases. CDR3 length: 14 amino acids. CDR1 SGHRS and CDR2 YFSETQ come from the germline V gene. The ends lost 4 bases at V and 9 bases at J; junction bases unmatched: 10. The CDR3 coding sequence is TGCGCCAGCAGCGATGACAGGGGACGTGGCACGCAGTATTTT. This sequence encodes CASSDDRGRGTQYF.

The rearrangement uses TRBV5-4 and TRBJ1-3, with no clear D. Germline V gene lookup returns CDR1 SGHNT and CDR2 YYREEE (reference sequence). Between the trimmed V and J ends, which lost 7 bases and 1 base, there was a span of 3 bases. The length of the CDR3 is 11 residues. The CDR3 DNA is TGTGCCAGCCTGTCTGGAAACACCATATATTTT. The encoded protein is CASLSGNTIYF. Filled out from reference TRBV5-4 and TRBJ1-3, the complete variable domain reads ETGVTQSPTHLIKTRGQQVTLRCSSQSGHNTVSWYQQALGQGPQFIFQYYREEENGRGNFPPRFSGLQFPNYSSELNVNALELDDSALYLCASLSGNTIYFGEGSWLTVV.

The V call is TRBV5-4, the J call TRBJ2-7, with 8 bases that match TRBD1. This CDR3 has 16 residues. From germline, CDR1 is SGHNT and CDR2 YYREEE (reference sequence). With 4 bases clipped from V and 0 bases from J, the junction kept 9 bases outside the gene matches. CDR3: CASSPWDRSSSYEQYF. The CDR3 DNA is TGTGCCAGCAGCCCGTGGGACAGGAGCTCCTCCTACGAGCAGTACTTC.

About this clone itself: Other DNA sequences within the sample encode an identical CDR3. V usage is TRBV5-6 and J usage is TRBJ1-3; no definite D call. The germline CDR1 and CDR2 sequences are SGHDT and YYEEEE. Trimming took off 2 bases at V and 0 bases at J, with 6 bases between the two ends. The CDR3 runs 14 residues. This CDR3 is CASSFGGSGNTIYF. In DNA form, the CDR3 reads TGTGCCAGCAGCTTCGGCGGCTCTGGAAACACCATATATTTT.

The V call is TRBV13, the J call TRBJ2-2; 7 nucleotides match TRBD2. In germline, CDR1 is PRHDT, CDR2 FYEKMQ (reference sequence). CDR3 length: 14 amino acids. The J segment lost 5 bases and the V segment lost 3 bases, leaving 3 bases of the junction unmatched. The CDR3 DNA follows: TGTGCCAGCAGCTTCCACGGGGGGACCGGGGAGCTGTTTTTT. Translating gives CASSFHGGTGELFF.

The rearrangement links TRBV11-2 to TRBJ2-7, with D hard to call. The germline CDR1 and CDR2 sequences are SGHAT and FQNNGV. The CDR3 has 10 amino acids. V was clipped by 4 bases and J by 4 bases, with 2 bases between them. The DNA of the CDR3 is TGTGCCAGCAGCTATTACGAGCAGTACTTC. Translating gives CASSYYEQYF.

In its sample, this clone was seen once. The CDR3 spells CASSVKLAGAADTQYF. The CDR3 bases are TGTGCCAGCAGCGTTAAACTAGCGGGAGCGGCAGATACGCAGTATTTT. The chain uses TRBV9 and TRBJ2-3; 11 bases are shared with TRBD2. The CDR3 runs to 16 residues. After removal of 2 bases from V and 4 bases from J, the junction contained 6 bases not matched to a gene. CDR1 is SGDLS, CDR2 YYNGEE, per germline.

The chain recombines TRBV10-2 with TRBJ1-6; a possible D gene is TRBD1 (6 bases). The germline CDR1 and CDR2 sequences are WSHSY and SAAADI. This CDR3 spans 15 amino acids. V lost 4 bases and J 3 bases, leaving 10 bases between the germline ends. CDR3 loop: CASSARGHYNSPLHF. DNA of the CDR3: TGCGCCAGCAGTGCACGGGGGCACTATAATTCACCCCTCCACTTT.